This T cell receptor (beta chain) was identified in a study of blood T cell repertoires in COVID-19. Germline V lookup: CDR1 SGHAT, CDR2 FQNNGV. V was trimmed by 1 base and J by 4 bases, leaving 10 bases between them. The CDR3 loop spans 15 amino acids. Sequencing used immunoSEQ multiplex PCR; TCRdb keeps in-frame clones, though not all of them. The data contain about 440,000 clones, about 90% of them singletons. This sequence joins TRBV11-2 and TRBJ2-2; unclear D gene. Sequenced sample: PBMCs or T cells enriched from blood (not recorded which). The TCR comes from a woman between 18 and 29 years old with acute COVID-19. CDR3 amino acids: CASSLGSRVTGELFF. In nucleotides, the CDR3 is TGTGCCAGCAGCTTAGGTAGCAGAGTCACCGGGGAGCTGTTTTTT. The entire variable domain, with the rest obtained from reference TRBV11-2 and TRBJ2-2, is as follows: EAGVAQSPRYKIIEKRQSVAFWCNPISGHATLYWYQQILGQGPKLLIQFQNNGVVDDSQLPKDRFSAERLKGVDSTLKIQPAKLEDSAVYLCASSLGSRVTGELFFGEGSRLTVL.